This TCR beta chain stems from a study of cytomegalovirus exposure and HLA in healthy donors (TCRdb year 2017). Context from the whole study: An earlier analysis of approximately 600 of the donors reported 250 to 300 Gb of sequence data and some 120 million unique TCR beta sequences from 150 million to 200 million T cells. To predict cytomegalovirus infection status, the study combined high-throughput TCR immunosequencing, statistical association of individual TCRs with disease status, and machine learning. Four to six DR-DQ haplotypes were handled as single units for association and clustering, since linkage in the cohort was strong. The later analysis used no new phenotypic data to find candidate immune exposures, relying instead on TCR beta sequences and their occurrence across donors. Of the 398 genotyped donors, about 80% fell in the genetic ancestry cluster associated with self-reported Caucasian donors. An earlier analysis of several hundred of the donors applied high-throughput TCR beta sequencing to assess whether each TCR beta V gene segment acted as functional or pseudogenic. Typing coverage differed by locus: A, B, C, DRB1 and DQB1 were typed in about 629-630 donors, DQA1 in 500 to 550, DPA1 in 600 to 610, and DPB1 in approximately 450. Around 320 gigabases of sequencing data and some 85 million unique TCR sequences were included in an early release covering 550 to 650 HLA-typed donors. HLA typing covered class I and class II loci at four-digit resolution. On average, roughly 240,000 unique TCR beta nucleotide sequences were sequenced per donor among 350 to 400 genotyped donors of the cohort, with roughly 18% of those sequences being non-productive. Using immunosequencing, the study profiled T cell repertoires from about 650 subjects and related those repertoires to cytomegalovirus serostatus. A later analysis re-analyzed previously published TCR beta repertoires from roughly 600 donors and added high-resolution HLA genotyping to study TCR occurrence patterns. A separate validation cohort of roughly 130 different subjects was used in addition to the approximately 610-subject first cohort. All discovery cohort repertoires had been generated using a single sequencing platform. The study aimed to test whether cataloging public T cell receptors could reveal signatures of past pathogen exposure. A later genetic analysis used genome-wide SNP genotypes for about three fifths of the roughly 700 donors, treating that subset as a discovery cohort. Alongside the repertoire data, information on donor age, sex, ethnicity and CMV serostatus was compiled.

Of note for this clone: Its antigen is currently not known. No base quality values were provided; no much bigger clone lies one nucleotide off.

The cohort comprised some 700 healthy bone marrow donors. At the time of sampling, all cohort members were nominally healthy, though unrecorded immune exposures were likely present. The donor tested CMV seronegative and was one of the 352 seronegative cohort members. A peripheral blood sample was collected from each donor, and TCR beta sequencing was performed on peripheral blood mononuclear cells. Genomic DNA extraction from the blood cell samples was performed with the Qiagen DNeasy Blood Extraction Kit. The research as a whole found: Strong co-occurrence of HLA alleles, especially DR and DQ, made assigning TCR associations to individual alleles difficult. An earlier analysis of approximately 590 of the donors showed that most TCR beta V segments appeared in productive rearrangements either about 90% or about 30% of the time, which broadly matched IMGT annotations. Correlated functional status among segregating V segments might reflect linkage disequilibrium, but an unknown experimental factor could not be ruled out. V-gene and J-gene trimming of TCR beta chains was associated with a missense DCLRE1C variant in a later genetic analysis, and the association was replicated in an independent cohort. The classifier was reported to diagnose cytomegalovirus status with high specificity and sensitivity in both the original and validation cohorts. The authors suggested that the approach could potentially be generalized to other disease states and immunological phenotypes. Across donors, most TCR sequences were observed very rarely, whereas some public TCRs were present in many individuals. CMV serostatus was the only immune exposure information available for the cohort. A few of the identified cytomegalovirus-associated TCR beta chains were confirmed in vitro to be specific for cytomegalovirus antigens. Roughly uniform sequencing depth across donors was assumed in presence/absence analyses, although this assumption may not hold. Because HLA typing was missing for some donors at each locus, association tests included only the typed subset. Some IMGT-functional V segments, including TRBV6-2 and TRBV6-3, could not be told apart with the 87-base-pair reads, so those segments were excluded. A later analysis reported that several top co-occurrence clusters appeared linked to parvovirus B19, influenza, CMV and Epstein-Barr virus. Only TCR beta chains were sequenced in this cohort, and the absence of alpha or paired-chain data limited detectable features. In a later analysis, the rate of TCR association differed among HLA loci, with DRB1 alleles having the most associated TCRs and HLA-C alleles having the fewest. In a later analysis, HLA-associated TCR beta chains showed more clonal expansion and lower generation probabilities than non-associated chains that were equally common. In a later genetic analysis, fewer N-insertions in productive TCRs were reported among donors in an Asian-associated ancestry cluster than the approximately 710-donor mean. A further reported finding was that TCR beta sequences accurately predicted the HLA-A and HLA-B alleles for most subjects in the first cohort. A later analysis found that most CMV-associated TCR beta chains appeared HLA-restricted, with HLA associations seemingly driven largely by CMV exposure. The earlier analysis of 587 of the donors excluded 15 to 20 rarely observed V segments, including chromosome 9 orphons, because counts were too low. A cluster of highly shared sequence variants was judged likely to represent a technical artifact of the sequencing pipeline. In a later analysis, about 16,000 TCR beta sequences were associated with specific HLA alleles at a false discovery rate of 0.05. A total of 150 to 200 TCR beta chains were listed by the study as associated with cytomegalovirus.

Library generation was performed with the immunoSEQ multiplex PCR assay. A mixture of 60 forward primers for TCR Vbeta segments and 13 reverse primers for TCR Jbeta segments was used in the multiplex PCR. A multiplex PCR assay on genomic DNA amplified the CDR3 region of rearranged TCR beta genes. The amplified TCR beta libraries were sequenced on the Illumina HiSeq System as 87-base-pair reads. The study's own analysis went as follows. In a later analysis, roughly 80 million unique TCR beta chains were counted across the approximately 640 repertoires, and about 9.9 million of these chains were shared by at least two donors. Raw reads were error-corrected and collapsed into unique sequences with a nearest-neighbor algorithm that merged closely related sequences to remove PCR and sequencing errors. CDR3 sequences were aligned to IMGT reference sequences to assign V, D and J gene segments. For a sequence to be retained, at least a six-nucleotide match to both a V gene segment and a J gene segment was required. Rearrangements were called productive when the CDR3 lacked stop codons and stayed in frame with V and J; all others were non-productive. CDR3 was defined by IMGT convention, running from the second conserved V-encoded cysteine to the conserved J-encoded phenylalanine. In an earlier analysis of 500 to 650 of the donors, sequences lacking an unambiguous match to a single V gene segment were excluded. In an earlier analysis of several hundred of the donors, V segments were called functional above 56.7% productive rearrangements and were called segregating when the between-donor standard deviation exceeded 5%. A statistical classification framework was developed to diagnose cytomegalovirus status using the catalog of TCR beta chain sequences. V and J gene assignment, in a later analysis, came from comparing TCR nucleotide sequences with IMGT/GENE-DB human TR gene sequences. The TCRdist pipeline was used in a later analysis to assign CDR3 sequences and most-parsimonious VDJ recombination scenarios. In a later analysis, each TCR beta chain was defined by its CDR3 amino acid sequence together with its V-gene family, and reads without a unique V-gene family were excluded. In a later analysis, fewer than 600 highly shared, low-generation-probability nucleotide sequences were removed to address suspected cross-contamination and a sequencing artifact. In a later analysis, a clonal expansion index was calculated for each public chain from normalized within-repertoire ranks of inferred template counts. In a later analysis, generation probabilities were computed using a VDJ recombination model fitted to out-of-frame rearrangements, and the results were checked against IGoR. Hypergeometric tests were used in a later analysis to score TCR-TCR, TCR-HLA and TCR-CMV co-occurrence, with a repertoire-size bias correction applied to the TCR pairs. In a later analysis, false discovery rates were estimated by permuting HLA or CMV assignments 20 times. A later analysis grouped co-occurring TCRs with DBSCAN, adding TCRdist sequence similarity when clustering within HLA-allele-positive subsets. Repertoires with fewer than 30,000 or more than 120,000 public chains, plus five repertoires with anomalous nucleotide sharing, were excluded from co-occurrence clustering. Sourced from immuneACCESS, this table was stored by TCRdb with only in-frame sequences that have V and J called. A share of the clones is absent; for the studies checked, an unresolved V gene accounts for under half, and the remainder has no known explanation. The D gene and trimming were derived from the DNA, and the V and J assignments and clone size from that table. The sample table holds 90,000 to 120,000 clones, of which more than 65% were seen once. Together, the top ten hold about 2.3% of the sample.

Taken from the germline V gene, the CDR1 and CDR2 loops are MRHNA and SNTAGT. V is clipped by 5 bases and J by 5 bases, and the sequence between their germline boundaries is 10 bases long. The CDR3 goes from the cysteine to the phenylalanine over 13 residues. Only CDR3 DNA remains: 39 bases, in frame from the first base. The specimen was PBMCs. This receptor was obtained from a man aged 30 to 45 in good health and CMV-seronegative. The chain employs TRBV6-4 and TRBJ1-5, with an unclear D gene assignment. The DNA is TGTGCCAGCAGTCCCGGGCGGGATCAGCCCCAGCATTTT. It encodes CASSPGRDQPQHF.